This entry lists 14 T cell receptor beta chains sequenced from one sample in a study of OX40 agonist ivuxolimab in advanced cancers. Libraries were prepared by immunoSEQ multiplex PCR; TCRdb keeps only in-frame clonotypes and omits some of them. The sample lists 30,000 to 45,000 clones, about three quarters occurring once. This specimen was CD4+ or CD8+ T cells sorted from blood, taken in a trial of the OX40 agonist ivuxolimab. The receptors stem from an adult with an advanced solid tumor such as melanoma, head and neck, liver or kidney cancer.

This clone was counted once. The chain employs TRBV27 and TRBJ1-1, with D hard to call. The CDR3 loop spans 15 amino acids. V was trimmed by 5 bases and J by 0 bases, leaving 13 bases between them. Looked up from germline, CDR1 is MNHEY and CDR2 is SMNVEV (reference sequence). The chain's CDR3 is CASSEWRTVNTEAFF. The CDR3 DNA reads TGTGCCAGCAGTGAATGGCGGACGGTGAACACTGAAGCTTTCTTT.

As regards this clone: An end of the junction differs from the germline gene, which may be a read error. V usage is TRBV7-7 and J usage is TRBJ2-1; a weak D match, TRBD2 (6 bases). This CDR3 comprises 14 residues. Germline V gene data show CDR1 as SSHAT and CDR2 as FNYEAQ (reference sequence). CDR3 loop: CASSLATGEGEQFF. The DNA for the CDR3 is TGTGCTAGCAGCTTAGCCACGGGAGAAGGTGAGCAGTTCTTC.

The rearrangement joins TRBV6-4 to TRBJ2-3; 7 bases agree with TRBD1. The CDR3 spans 15 residues. With 5 bases clipped from V and 4 bases from J, the junction kept 9 bases outside the gene matches. Germline CDR1 reads MRHNA; CDR2 reads SNTAGT. DNA for the CDR3: TGTGCCAGCAGTCGGGACAGTGGGCTGGCAGATACGCAGTATTTT. Translating gives CASSRDSGLADTQYF.

The chain employs TRBV27 and TRBJ2-3, with 9 nucleotides matching TRBD2. The CDR3 has 16 residues. Germline-derived CDR1 and CDR2 are MNHEY and SMNVEV (reference sequence). The V and J ends lost 2 bases and 6 bases, in that order; junction bases with no gene match: 9. The CDR3 bases are TGTGCCAGCAGTTTAAGACTAGCGGCTTTAGGGGATACGCAGTATTTT. Its translation: CASSLRLAALGDTQYF.

The chain is built from TRBV6-1 and TRBJ2-7; tentative D call: TRBD1 (5 bases). CDR3 length equals 15 residues. Germline CDR1 MNHNS, CDR2 SASEGT. Trimming removed 3 bases at V and 4 bases at J, with 16 bases between. The chain's CDR3 is CASSDRIWGKYEQYF. Written as DNA, the CDR3 is TGTGCCAGCAGTGATCGTATATGGGGCAAGTACGAGCAGTACTTC.

The chain recombines TRBV9 with TRBJ1-1; D is uncertain. With 0 bases removed from V and 0 bases from J, the gap between germline ends came to 6 bases. CDR1 and CDR2 from the germline V gene are SGDLS and YYNGEE. The CDR3 runs to 14 residues. CDR3 sequence (DNA): TGTGCCAGCAGCGTAGAGGCAATGAACACTGAAGCTTTCTTT. Translated, it gives CASSVEAMNTEAFF.

The rearrangement joins TRBV7-3 to TRBJ2-7, with 7 positions matching TRBD1. Germline V gene data show CDR1 as SGHTA and CDR2 as FQGTGA. Losses at the gene ends were 8 bases for V and 6 bases for J; bases not matched to a gene: 7. This CDR3 region has 12 residues. The CDR3 region is CASPPGDSEQYF. CDR3 bases: TGTGCCAGCCCCCCCGGGGACAGCGAGCAGTACTTC.

V is TRBV14 and J is TRBJ2-7, with D possibly matching TRBD2 (6 bases). Germline loops: CDR1 SGHDN, CDR2 FVKESK. The CDR3 runs to 15 residues. The V end was cut by 4 bases, the J end by 1 base, with 14 bases between. Here the CDR3 DNA reads TGTGCCAGCAGCCCTGGAGGGAAACGGTCCTACGAGCAGTACTTC. It yields the protein CASSPGGKRSYEQYF.

The gene calls are TRBV5-5 and TRBJ2-7; 12 bases map to TRBD1. The CDR3 sequence is 15 residues long. V lost 4 bases and J lost 6; bases outside the gene matches: 8. The germline gives CDR1 SGHKS, CDR2 YYEKEE (reference sequence). The CDR3 here is CASSIAGTGGGEQYF. CDR3 in DNA: TGTGCCAGCAGCATCGCCGGGACAGGGGGCGGCGAGCAGTACTTC.

This rearrangement joins TRBV7-2 to TRBJ2-5, with a tentative D call TRBD1 (5 bases). Germline values: CDR1 SGHTA, CDR2 FQGNSA. The CDR3 totals 15 residues. V dropped 4 bases and J dropped 0 bases, with 12 bases sitting between them. The chain's CDR3 is CASSSGHRYQETQYF. CDR3 nucleotide sequence: TGTGCCAGCAGCTCCGGACACCGGTACCAAGAGACCCAGTACTTC.

The chain uses TRBV2 and TRBJ2-7, with 8 positions matching TRBD1. This CDR3 has 15 amino acids. Germline V CDR1 and CDR2: SNHLY, FYNNEI. Trimming cost V 6 bases and J 4 bases; bases outside gene matches: 11. In DNA form, the CDR3 reads TGTGCCAGCAGAAGGGGCGGACAGGGATCGTACGAGCAGTACTTC. Its protein product is CASRRGGQGSYEQYF.

The chain carries TRBV5-1 and TRBJ2-1, with 11 bases that match TRBD2. With V trimmed by 0 bases and J by 8 bases, 7 bases remained unmatched. Germline V gives CDR1 SGHRS, CDR2 YFSETQ. The CDR3 runs 16 residues. The DNA for the CDR3 is TGCGCCAGCAGCTTGGGACTAGCGGGGAGGAAAGATGAGCAGTTCTTC. Amino acids: CASSLGLAGRKDEQFF.

CDR3 sequence (DNA): TGTGCCATCAGCAGGGGGGGAGATGGCAATCAGCCCCAGCATTTT. The encoded protein is CAISRGGDGNQPQHF. The chain has TRBV6-6 and TRBJ1-5; TRBD1 aligns across 7 bases. The CDR3 has 15 amino acids. The junction had 11 bases not matched to a gene; V was cut back by 10 bases and J by 2 bases. The germline V gene has CDR1 MNHNY and CDR2 SVGAGI (reference sequence).

The chain employs TRBV7-2 and TRBJ2-5, with D perhaps being TRBD1 or TRBD2 (5 bases each). The V gene's germline CDR1 is SGHTA and CDR2 FQGNSA. The ends were cut back, 3 bases at V and 11 bases at J, with 13 bases in the middle. This CDR3 has 12 residues. The CDR3, as DNA: TGTGCCAGCAGCTTTCCTGCCGAGGGGCAGTACTTC. Encoded protein: CASSFPAEGQYF.